This T cell receptor (beta chain) was recovered during a study of blood T cell repertoires in COVID-19. Measured with immunoSEQ multiplex PCR; TCRdb has only the in-frame clones, and not every one. Among about 120,000 clones, roughly 82% were seen once, and the ten largest hold 9% to 13%. The germline V gene encodes CDR1 SEHNR and CDR2 FQNEAQ (reference sequence). The CDR3 is 12 amino acids. Trimming removed 5 bases from V and 9 bases from J, with 13 bases in between. The chain links TRBV7-9 to TRBJ1-1; unclear D gene. Sequencing was carried out using peripheral blood. This receptor was identified in a human donor in a cohort sampled during active COVID-19. In nucleotides, the CDR3 is TGTGCCAGCAGCCTAACATCCGGGAAAGCTTTCTTT. This codes for CASSLTSGKAFF.